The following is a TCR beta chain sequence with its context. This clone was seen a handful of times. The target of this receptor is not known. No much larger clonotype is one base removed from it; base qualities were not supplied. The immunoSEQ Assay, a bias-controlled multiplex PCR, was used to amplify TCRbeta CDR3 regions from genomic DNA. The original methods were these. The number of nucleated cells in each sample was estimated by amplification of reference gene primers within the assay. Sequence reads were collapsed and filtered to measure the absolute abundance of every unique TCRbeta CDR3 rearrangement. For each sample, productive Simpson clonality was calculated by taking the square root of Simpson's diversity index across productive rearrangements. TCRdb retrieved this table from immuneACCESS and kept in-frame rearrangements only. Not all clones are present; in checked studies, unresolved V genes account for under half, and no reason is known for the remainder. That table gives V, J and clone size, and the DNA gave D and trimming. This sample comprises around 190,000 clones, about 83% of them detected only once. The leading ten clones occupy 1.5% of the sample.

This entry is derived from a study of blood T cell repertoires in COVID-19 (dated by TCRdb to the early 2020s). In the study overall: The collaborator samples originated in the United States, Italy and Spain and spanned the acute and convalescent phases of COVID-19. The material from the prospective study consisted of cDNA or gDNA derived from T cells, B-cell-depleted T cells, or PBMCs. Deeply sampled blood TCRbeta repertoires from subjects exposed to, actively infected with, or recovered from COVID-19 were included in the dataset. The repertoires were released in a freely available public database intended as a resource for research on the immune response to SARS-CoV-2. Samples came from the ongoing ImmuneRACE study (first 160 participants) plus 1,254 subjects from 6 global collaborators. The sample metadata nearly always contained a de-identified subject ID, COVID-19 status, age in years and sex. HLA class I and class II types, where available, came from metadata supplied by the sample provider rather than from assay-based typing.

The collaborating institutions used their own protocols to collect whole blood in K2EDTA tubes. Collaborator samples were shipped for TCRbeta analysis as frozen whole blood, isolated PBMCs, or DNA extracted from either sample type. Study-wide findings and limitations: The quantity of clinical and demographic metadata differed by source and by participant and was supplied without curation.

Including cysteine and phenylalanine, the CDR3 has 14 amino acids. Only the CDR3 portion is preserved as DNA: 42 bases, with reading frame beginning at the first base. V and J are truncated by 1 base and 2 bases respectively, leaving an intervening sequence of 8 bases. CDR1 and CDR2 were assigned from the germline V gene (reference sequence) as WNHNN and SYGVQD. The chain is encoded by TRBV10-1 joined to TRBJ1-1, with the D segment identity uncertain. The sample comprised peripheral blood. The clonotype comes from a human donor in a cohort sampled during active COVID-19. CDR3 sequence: CASSELRTNTEAFF. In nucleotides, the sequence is TGCGCCAGCAGTGAGTTGAGAACCAACACTGAAGCTTTCTTT.